The clone carrying this TCR beta chain was recorded at least ten times. Antigen unknown. TCRdb analysed the 5' RACE reads with MiXCR anew, one entry per CDR3 protein. In the table there are approximately 690,000 distinct CDR3 sequences, 5.5% to 7.5% of which are singletons. This sample stems from a study of identical twins. Study observations and caveats: Clonotypes of the beta chain that were abundant in cord blood carried fewer insertions (memory repertoires showed none). Conclusions were drawn cross-sectionally by statistical analysis, without following the same donors.

CDR3 size: 16 residues. The V gene lost 5 bases and the J gene lost 8 bases, with 23 bases spanning the gap. This receptor was taken from a man aged 18 to 30 in good health. The chain joins TRBV12-3 or TRBV12-4 to TRBJ2-3, with TRBD1 as a possible D gene (5 bases). Sequencing was carried out using naive T cells sorted from blood. The CDR3 is CASSPNTGAPLGTQYF. CDR3 coding DNA: TGTGCCAGCAGTCCCAACACAGGAGCCCCCCTTGGTACGCAGTATTTT.